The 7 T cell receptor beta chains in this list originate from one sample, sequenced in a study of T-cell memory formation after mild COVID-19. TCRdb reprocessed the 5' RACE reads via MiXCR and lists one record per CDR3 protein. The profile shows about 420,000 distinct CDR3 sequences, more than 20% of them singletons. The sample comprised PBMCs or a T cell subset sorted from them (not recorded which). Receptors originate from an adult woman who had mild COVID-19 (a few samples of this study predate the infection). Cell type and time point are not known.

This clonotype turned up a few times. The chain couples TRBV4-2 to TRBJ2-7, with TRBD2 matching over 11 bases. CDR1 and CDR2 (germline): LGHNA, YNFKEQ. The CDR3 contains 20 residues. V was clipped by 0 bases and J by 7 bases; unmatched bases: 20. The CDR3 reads CASSQDRRASGGSTSGEQYF. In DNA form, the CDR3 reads TGTGCCAGCAGCCAAGATAGGAGGGCTAGCGGGGGGAGTACTTCGGGGGAGCAGTACTTC.

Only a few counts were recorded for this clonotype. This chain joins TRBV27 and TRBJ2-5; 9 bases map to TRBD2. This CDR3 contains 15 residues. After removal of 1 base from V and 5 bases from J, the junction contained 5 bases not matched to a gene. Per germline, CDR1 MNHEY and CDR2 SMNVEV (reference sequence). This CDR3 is CASSLLASGIETQYF. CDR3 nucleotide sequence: TGTGCCAGCAGTTTATTGGCTAGCGGGATTGAGACCCAGTACTTC.

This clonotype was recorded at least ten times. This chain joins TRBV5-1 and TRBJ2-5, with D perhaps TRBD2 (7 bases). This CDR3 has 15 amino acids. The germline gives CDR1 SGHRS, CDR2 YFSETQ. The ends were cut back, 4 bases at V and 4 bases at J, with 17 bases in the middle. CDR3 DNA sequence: TGCGCCAGCAGCCTCCTTGAGGGAGGGGGAGAGACCCAGTACTTC. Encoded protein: CASSLLEGGGETQYF.

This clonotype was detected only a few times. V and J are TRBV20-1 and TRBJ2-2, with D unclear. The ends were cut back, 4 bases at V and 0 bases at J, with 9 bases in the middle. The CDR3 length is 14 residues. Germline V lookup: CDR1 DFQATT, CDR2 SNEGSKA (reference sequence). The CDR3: CSAMSGANTGELFF. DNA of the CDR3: TGCAGTGCTATGTCCGGCGCGAACACCGGGGAGCTGTTTTTT.

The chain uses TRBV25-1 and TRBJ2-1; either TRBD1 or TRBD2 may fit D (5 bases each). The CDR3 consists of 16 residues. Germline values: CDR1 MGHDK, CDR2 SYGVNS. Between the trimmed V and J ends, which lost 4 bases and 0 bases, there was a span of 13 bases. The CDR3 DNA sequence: TGTGCCAGCAGTGGCCCGAGGGGAATCTCCTACAATGAGCAGTTCTTC. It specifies CASSGPRGISYNEQFF.

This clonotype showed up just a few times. CDR3 sequence: CASSFGISIGSGANVLTF. In DNA form, the CDR3 reads TGTGCCAGCAGTTTCGGGATTAGTATAGGCTCTGGGGCCAACGTCCTGACTTTC. The rearrangement joins TRBV6-5 to TRBJ2-6, with TRBD2 as a possible D gene (5 bases). Per germline, CDR1 MNHEY and CDR2 SVGAGI. The CDR3 totals 18 residues. The germline V and J ends were trimmed by 4 bases and 0 bases, with 16 bases remaining between them.

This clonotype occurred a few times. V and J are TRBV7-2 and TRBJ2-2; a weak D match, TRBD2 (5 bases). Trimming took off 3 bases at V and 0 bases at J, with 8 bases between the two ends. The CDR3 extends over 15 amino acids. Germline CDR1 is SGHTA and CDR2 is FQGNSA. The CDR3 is CASSFGRANTGELFF. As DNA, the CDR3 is TGTGCCAGCAGCTTCGGGCGGGCGAACACCGGGGAGCTGTTTTTT.